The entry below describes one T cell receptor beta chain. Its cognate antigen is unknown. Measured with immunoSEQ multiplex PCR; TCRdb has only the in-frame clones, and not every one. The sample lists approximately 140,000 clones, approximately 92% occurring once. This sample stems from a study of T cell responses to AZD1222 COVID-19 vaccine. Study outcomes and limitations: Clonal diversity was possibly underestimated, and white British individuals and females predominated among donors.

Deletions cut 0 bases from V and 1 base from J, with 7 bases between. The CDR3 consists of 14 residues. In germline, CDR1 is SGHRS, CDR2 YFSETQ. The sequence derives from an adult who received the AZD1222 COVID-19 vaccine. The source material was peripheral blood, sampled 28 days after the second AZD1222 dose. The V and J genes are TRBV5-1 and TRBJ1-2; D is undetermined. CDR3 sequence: CASSLGQNNYGYTF. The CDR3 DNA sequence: TGCGCCAGCAGCTTGGGACAAAATAACTATGGCTACACCTTC.